This entry features one TCR beta chain sequence. Its antigen is currently unknown. The source of the sample is a study of cytomegalovirus exposure and HLA in healthy donors. The wider study: The use of the same platform for the approximately 110 validation repertoires and the 550 to 700 first-cohort repertoires was reported by a later analysis. Study outcomes and limitations: Rarity marked most TCR sequences, yet some public TCRs occurred in many donors. It was found in a later analysis that first-cohort TCR clusters tended to co-occur in the roughly 120 validation repertoires. Approximately 160 TCR beta chains were listed as cytomegalovirus-associated.

Measured with immunoSEQ multiplex PCR; TCRdb has only the in-frame clones, and not every one. The profile covers a few hundred thousand clones, with roughly 88% appearing a single time and over 13% taken by the ten largest. Germline CDR1 is MNHNS and CDR2 is SASEGT. Trimming stripped 4 bases from V and 3 bases from J, with 1 base between. CDR3 size: 11 residues. This sequence joins TRBV6-1 and TRBJ1-3; D unclear. The TCR comes from a woman aged 25-40 years in good health and CMV-seropositive. The sequenced sample was PBMCs. The CDR3 here is CASSVGNTIYF. DNA for the CDR3: TGTGCCAGCAGTGTTGGAAACACCATATATTTT.